The rows below give T cell receptor beta chains drawn from one sample of a study of cytomegalovirus exposure and HLA in healthy donors. Generated by immunoSEQ multiplex PCR, the TCRdb table keeps only in-frame clones and is missing some. The sample holds under 120,000 clones, 74% seen once. The specimen was PBMCs. These receptors came from a man aged 45-65 years in good health and CMV-seropositive. CDR3s include the opening cysteine and the closing phenylalanine or tryptophan. The order of the fields is CDR3 length, D gene, V gene, J gene, clone size, CDR3 protein, CDR3 DNA. A D gene is named only where the DNA matches it firmly. The size entry is marked missing in some rows and otherwise reads once, few, many or a size class.

>15|NA|TRBV4-1|TRBJ2-7|NA
CASSPRLTGSYEQYF
TGCGCCAGCAGCCCGCGACTAACGGGGTCCTACGAGCAGTACTTC
>14|NA|TRBV2|TRBJ1-1|once
CASSEDGVSEGAFF
TGTGCCAGCAGTGAAGATGGTGTCAGCGAGGGAGCTTTCTTT
>13|TRBD1|TRBV6-6|TRBJ2-7|NA
CASRDRATYEQYF
TGTGCCAGCAGGGACAGGGCTACCTACGAGCAGTACTTC
>15|TRBD1|TRBV7-6|TRBJ2-3|few
CASSLGQGNADTQYF
TGTGCCAGCAGCTTAGGACAGGGTAACGCAGATACGCAGTATTTT
>16|NA|TRBV7-2|TRBJ1-5|few
CASSLGMLGSGQPQHF
TGTGCCAGCAGCTTAGGGATGCTTGGGTCGGGTCAGCCCCAGCATTTT
>15|TRBD1|TRBV2|TRBJ2-7|NA
CASSDPGTGVGEQYF
TGTGCCAGCAGTGACCCCGGGACAGGGGTGGGGGAGCAGTACTTC
>14|NA|TRBV4-1|TRBJ1-2|NA
CASSQDRGGDGYTF
TGCGCCAGCAGCCAGGACCGTGGGGGCGATGGCTACACCTTC
>17|TRBD1|TRBV14|TRBJ1-2|few
CASSQDQGDRGLYGYTF
TGTGCCAGCAGCCAAGATCAGGGGGACAGGGGCCTCTATGGCTACACCTTC
>13|NA|TRBV18|TRBJ1-1|NA
CASSLGGSVEAFF
TGTGCCAGCTCACTCGGGGGAAGCGTTGAAGCTTTCTTT
>14|NA|TRBV18|TRBJ2-7|NA
CASSPPGQPYEQYF
TGTGCCAGCTCACCACCTGGACAGCCCTACGAGCAGTACTTC
>15|NA|TRBV14|TRBJ2-5|few
CASSRPGTRVETQYF
TGTGCCAGCAGCCGCCCAGGCACGAGGGTAGAGACCCAGTACTTC
>12|NA|TRBV7-9|TRBJ2-7|few
CASSQQQYEQYF
TGTGCCAGCAGTCAACAGCAGTACGAGCAGTACTTC
>17|TRBD1|TRBV28|TRBJ1-5|few
CASSFSGQGYRSQPQHF
TGTGCCAGCAGTTTCTCGGGACAGGGGTATAGGAGTCAGCCCCAGCATTTT
>15|NA|TRBV6-4|TRBJ2-5|NA
CASSAVSGDGVTQYF
TGTGCCAGCAGTGCGGTTTCAGGGGACGGAGTGACCCAGTACTTC
>16|TRBD1|TRBV7-2|TRBJ2-1|NA
CASSSRGAGGIGVQFF
TGTGCCAGCAGCTCACGAGGGGCAGGGGGAATCGGTGTGCAGTTCTTC
>16|TRBD2|TRBV5-4|TRBJ2-3|few
CASSTGLAGGSDTQYF
TGTGCCAGCAGCACCGGACTAGCGGGGGGTTCAGATACGCAGTATTTT
>13|TRBD1|TRBV7-2|TRBJ2-1|NA
CASSFKTGNEQFF
TGTGCCAGCAGCTTCAAGACAGGGAATGAGCAGTTCTTC
>14|TRBD2|TRBV2|TRBJ2-7|NA
CASSGLAGFYEQYF
TGTGCCAGCAGCGGGCTAGCGGGGTTTTACGAGCAGTACTTC
>13|NA|TRBV5-6|TRBJ2-3|NA
CASSPESTDTQYF
TGTGCCAGCAGCCCAGAAAGCACAGATACGCAGTATTTT
>15|NA|TRBV11-1|TRBJ2-3|NA
CASSPPGSLTDTQYF
TGTGCCAGCAGCCCCCCCGGGAGCCTCACAGATACGCAGTATTTT
>16|TRBD1|TRBV19|TRBJ2-2|few
CASSSRQGAPAGELFF
TGTGCCAGTAGTTCCCGACAGGGGGCCCCTGCTGGGGAGCTGTTTTTT
>14|TRBD2|TRBV19|TRBJ2-5|once
CASSIGTSGGKQYF
TGTGCCAGTAGTATAGGAACTAGCGGGGGAAAACAGTACTTC
>14|NA|TRBV19|TRBJ1-5|NA
CASSPARAYQPQHF
TGTGCCAGTAGTCCGGCCAGGGCGTATCAGCCCCAGCATTTT
>15|NA|TRBV5-6|TRBJ1-4|once
CASSLYGGPGEKLFF
TGTGCCAGCAGCTTATACGGGGGGCCTGGGGAAAAACTGTTTTTT
>15|TRBD1|TRBV5-1|TRBJ2-2|NA
CASAGTGGFTGELFF
TGCGCCAGCGCAGGGACAGGTGGATTCACCGGGGAGCTGTTTTTT